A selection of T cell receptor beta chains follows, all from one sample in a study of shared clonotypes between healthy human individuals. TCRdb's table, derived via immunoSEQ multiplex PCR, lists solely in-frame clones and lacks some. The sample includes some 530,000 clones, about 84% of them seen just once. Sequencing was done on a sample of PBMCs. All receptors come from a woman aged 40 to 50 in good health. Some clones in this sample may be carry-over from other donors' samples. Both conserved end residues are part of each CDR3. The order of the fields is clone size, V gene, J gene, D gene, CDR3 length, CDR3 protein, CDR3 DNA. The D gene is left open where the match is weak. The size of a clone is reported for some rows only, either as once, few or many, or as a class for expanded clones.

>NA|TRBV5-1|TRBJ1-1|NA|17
CASRFGSVLGMNTEAFF
TGCGCCAGCAGATTTGGCAGCGTACTCGGAATGAACACTGAAGCTTTCTTT
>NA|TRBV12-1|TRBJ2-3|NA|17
CASTGTTKGPCTDTQYF
TGTGCCAGCACCGGGACAACGAAGGGACCTTGCACAGATACGCAGTATTTT
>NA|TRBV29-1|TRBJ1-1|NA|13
CSASARTNTEAFF
TGCAGCGCCTCGGCACGGACGAACACTGAAGCTTTCTTT
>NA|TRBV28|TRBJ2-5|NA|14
CASSLAVHRLTQYF
TGTGCCAGCAGTTTGGCCGTTCATAGGTTGACCCAGTACTTC
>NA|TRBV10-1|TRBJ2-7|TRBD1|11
CASRCRGEQYF
TGCGCCAGCAGGTGCAGGGGGGAGCAGTACTTC
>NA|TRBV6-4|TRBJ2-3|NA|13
CASSEGGVDTQYF
TGTGCCAGCAGTGAAGGCGGAGTTGATACGCAGTATTTT
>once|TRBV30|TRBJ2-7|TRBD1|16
CAWSGTGGFGSYEQYF
TGTGCCTGGAGTGGGACAGGGGGCTTCGGGTCCTACGAGCAGTACTTC
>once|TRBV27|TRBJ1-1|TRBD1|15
CASSDRGFRNTEAFF
TGTGCCAGCAGCGACAGGGGGTTTCGTAACACTGAAGCTTTCTTT
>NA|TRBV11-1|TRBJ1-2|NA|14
CASSFDDRTYGYTF
TGTGCCAGCAGCTTCGACGACAGGACCTATGGCTACACCTTC
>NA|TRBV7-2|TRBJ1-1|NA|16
CASSLFPIAENTEAFF
TGTGCCAGCAGCTTATTTCCCATCGCGGAGAACACTGAAGCTTTCTTT
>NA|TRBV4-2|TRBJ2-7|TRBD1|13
CASSQGTVYEQYF
TGTGCCAGCAGCCAGGGGACAGTTTACGAGCAGTACTTC
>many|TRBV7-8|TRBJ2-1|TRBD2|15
CASSLARLAGGPPFF
TGTGCCAGCAGCTTAGCCAGACTAGCGGGAGGGCCGCCGTTCTTC
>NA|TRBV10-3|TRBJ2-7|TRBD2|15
CAISGGTSGSYEQYF
TGTGCCATCAGTGGGGGGACTAGCGGGTCCTACGAGCAGTACTTC
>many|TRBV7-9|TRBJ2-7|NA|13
CASSPWAEVEQYF
TGTGCCAGCAGCCCCTGGGCGGAGGTCGAGCAGTACTTC
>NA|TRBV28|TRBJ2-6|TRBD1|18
CASSPPRGGVAGANVLTF
TGTGCCAGCAGTCCTCCCCGAGGGGGCGTGGCTGGGGCCAACGTCCTGACTTTC
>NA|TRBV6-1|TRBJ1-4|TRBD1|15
CASSGWTGVDEKLFF
TGTGCCAGCAGTGGCTGGACAGGGGTCGATGAAAAACTGTTTTTT
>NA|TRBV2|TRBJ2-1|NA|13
CASSAGPSTEQFF
TGTGCCAGCAGTGCGGGACCCTCCACTGAGCAGTTCTTC
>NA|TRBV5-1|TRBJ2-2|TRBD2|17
CASSLGLAGVVAGELFF
TGCGCCAGCAGCTTGGGTCTAGCGGGAGTCGTGGCCGGGGAGCTGTTTTTT
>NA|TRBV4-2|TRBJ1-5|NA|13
CASSPPVGQPQHF
TGTGCCAGCAGCCCCCCCGTGGGGCAGCCCCAGCATTTT
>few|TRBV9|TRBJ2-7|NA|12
CASRISSYEQYF
TGTGCCAGCAGGATTAGCAGCTACGAGCAGTACTTC
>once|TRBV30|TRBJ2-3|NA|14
CAWSDGTSTDTQYF
TGTGCCTGGAGTGACGGGACTTCTACAGATACGCAGTATTTT
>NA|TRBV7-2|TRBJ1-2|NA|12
CASSLDWAGYTF
TGTGCCAGCAGCTTGGACTGGGCTGGCTACACCTTC
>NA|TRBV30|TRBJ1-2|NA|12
CAWSLQNYGYTF
TGTGCCTGGAGTTTACAGAACTATGGCTACACCTTC
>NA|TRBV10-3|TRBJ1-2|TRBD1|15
CAISPEGDRIYGYTF
TGTGCCATCAGCCCGGAGGGGGACAGAATCTATGGCTACACCTTC
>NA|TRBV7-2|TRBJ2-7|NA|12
CASSYDAYEQYF
TGTGCCAGCAGTTACGATGCCTACGAGCAGTACTTC
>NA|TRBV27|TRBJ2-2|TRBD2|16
CASSLVVLAGTGELFF
TGTGCCAGCAGTTTAGTCGTCCTAGCGGGGACCGGGGAGCTGTTTTTT
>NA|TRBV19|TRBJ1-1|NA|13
CASSTQGHGEAFF
TGTGCCAGTAGTACTCAGGGCCACGGTGAAGCTTTCTTT
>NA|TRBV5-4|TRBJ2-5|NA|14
CASSFPAGQETQYF
TGTGCCAGCAGCTTCCCGGCAGGCCAAGAGACCCAGTACTTC
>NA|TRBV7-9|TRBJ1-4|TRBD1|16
CASRNSYRGKNEKLFF
TGTGCCAGCAGAAACTCATACAGGGGTAAAAATGAAAAACTGTTTTTT
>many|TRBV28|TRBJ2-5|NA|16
CASSLLGGLYQETQYF
TGTGCCAGCAGTCTATTGGGCGGGCTGTACCAAGAGACCCAGTACTTC
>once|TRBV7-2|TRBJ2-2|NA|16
CASSLAARVGTGELFF
TGTGCCAGCAGCTTAGCGGCACGGGTAGGAACCGGGGAGCTGTTTTTT
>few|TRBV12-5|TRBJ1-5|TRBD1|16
CASGLTGGTSNQPQHF
TGTGCTAGTGGTCTGACAGGGGGTACGAGCAATCAGCCCCAGCATTTT
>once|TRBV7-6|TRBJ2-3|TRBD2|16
CASSLAPSGATDTQYF
TGTGCCAGCAGCTTAGCGCCTAGCGGGGCCACAGATACGCAGTATTTT
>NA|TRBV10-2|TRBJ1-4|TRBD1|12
CASRRDSEKLFF
TGCGCCAGCAGACGGGACAGCGAAAAACTGTTTTTT
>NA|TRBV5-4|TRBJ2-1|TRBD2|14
CASSLSREGNEQFF
TGTGCCAGCAGCTTGTCCCGGGAGGGCAATGAGCAGTTCTTC
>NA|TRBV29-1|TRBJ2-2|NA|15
CSVDFGTTNTGELFF
TGCAGCGTTGACTTCGGGACAACGAACACCGGGGAGCTGTTTTTT
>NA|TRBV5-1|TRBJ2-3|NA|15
CASSLTGRSTDTQYF
TGCGCCAGCAGCTTGACAGGGCGGTCCACAGATACGCAGTATTTT
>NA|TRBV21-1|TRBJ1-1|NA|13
CASGSGGNTEAFF
TGTGCCAGCGGATCTGGGGGGAACACTGAAGCTTTCTTT
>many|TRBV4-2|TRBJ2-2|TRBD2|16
CASSQLAGVDTGELFF
TGTGCCAGCAGCCAACTAGCGGGAGTTGACACCGGGGAGCTGTTTTTT
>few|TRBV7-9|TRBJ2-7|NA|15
CASSPGGALVYEQYF
TGTGCCAGCAGCCCAGGGGGGGCATTGGTATACGAGCAGTACTTC
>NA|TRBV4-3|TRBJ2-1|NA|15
CASSQDLGSGNEQFF
TGCGCCAGCAGCCAAGATCTGGGGAGCGGCAATGAGCAGTTCTTC
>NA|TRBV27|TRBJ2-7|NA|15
CASSLYVGPYYEQYF
TGTGCCAGCAGTTTATATGTCGGACCCTACTACGAGCAGTACTTC
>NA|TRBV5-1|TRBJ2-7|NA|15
CASSLQTGYVYEQYF
TGCGCCAGCAGCCTGCAGACGGGTTACGTTTACGAGCAGTACTTC
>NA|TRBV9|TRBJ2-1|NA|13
CASSVLADYEQFF
TGTGCCAGCAGCGTACTAGCCGACTACGAGCAGTTCTTC